Listed below are T cell receptor beta chains from one sample, sequenced in a study of OX40 agonist ivuxolimab in advanced cancers. Generated by immunoSEQ multiplex PCR, the TCRdb table keeps only in-frame clones and is missing some. The sample gives about 64,000 clones, around 83% of which show up once; under 3% is in the top ten. This specimen was CD4+ or CD8+ T cells sorted from blood, taken in a trial of the OX40 agonist ivuxolimab. These receptors came from an adult with an advanced solid tumor such as melanoma, head and neck, liver or kidney cancer. CDR3s include the opening cysteine and the closing phenylalanine or tryptophan. The D gene is left open where the match is weak. Expanded clones are given a class, and other clones once, few, many or no size at all.

d_call	v_call	j_call	clone_size	cdr3_aa	cdr3_nt
TRBD1	TRBV9	TRBJ2-7	.	CASSVSTGLKQYF	TGTGCCAGCAGCGTCTCGACAGGGCTTAAGCAGTACTTC
.	TRBV30	TRBJ1-3	.	CAWSGTSAGNTIYF	TGTGCCTGGAGTGGGACATCGGCTGGAAACACCATATATTTT
.	TRBV5-5	TRBJ1-4	.	CASSLFGVSNEKLFF	TGTGCCAGCAGCTTGTTCGGGGTTTCAAATGAAAAACTGTTTTTT
.	TRBV14	TRBJ2-5	.	CASRGPSYSETQYF	TGTGCCAGCAGGGGGCCTAGTTACTCGGAGACCCAGTACTTC
TRBD2	TRBV28	TRBJ2-7	.	CASNPGGGSYEQYF	TGTGCCAGCAATCCCGGGGGGGGCTCCTACGAGCAGTACTTC
.	TRBV6-6	TRBJ1-2	few	CASRHPSPTTGYTF	TGTGCCAGCAGACACCCCAGCCCTACAACGGGCTACACCTTC
TRBD1	TRBV4-1	TRBJ2-1	.	CASSRGPGQGRDNEQFF	TGCGCCAGCAGCCGGGGACCGGGACAGGGGAGGGACAATGAGCAGTTCTTC
TRBD1	TRBV7-9	TRBJ2-3	.	CASSSIDRGPQYF	TGTGCCAGCAGCTCAATCGACAGGGGGCCGCAGTATTTT
.	TRBV7-9	TRBJ1-2	.	CASSQSAWEAGYTF	TGTGCCAGCAGCCAAAGTGCTTGGGAGGCTGGCTACACCTTC
.	TRBV5-4	TRBJ2-1	.	CASSLGAGPEQFF	TGTGCCAGCAGCTTGGGGGCAGGTCCTGAGCAGTTCTTC
.	TRBV28	TRBJ1-2	.	CATHNIRQRYYGYTF	TGTGCCACCCACAACATTCGACAGAGATACTATGGCTACACCTTC
.	TRBV4-1	TRBJ1-2	.	CASSRRGTDYGYTF	TGCGCCAGCAGCCGAAGAGGGACGGACTATGGCTACACCTTC
.	TRBV5-1	TRBJ2-3	.	CASSLLDSSTDTQYF	TGCGCCAGCAGCCTACTAGATTCTAGCACAGATACGCAGTATTTT
TRBD2	TRBV7-2	TRBJ2-1	.	CASSLARTSANNEQFF	TGTGCCAGCAGCTTAGCCAGGACTAGCGCGAACAATGAGCAGTTCTTC
.	TRBV4-1	TRBJ2-3	.	CASSQDWTRTTDTQYF	TGCGCCAGCAGCCAAGATTGGACCCGGACCACAGATACGCAGTATTTT
TRBD1	TRBV7-9	TRBJ1-1	.	CASSLGQGNTEAFF	TGTGCCAGCAGCTTAGGACAGGGGAACACTGAAGCTTTCTTT
TRBD1	TRBV2	TRBJ2-6	.	CASTGTGGVGANVLTF	TGTGCCAGTACCGGGACAGGGGGCGTTGGGGCCAACGTCCTGACTTTC
.	TRBV6-5	TRBJ2-7	.	CASSPTGPYEQYF	TGTGCCAGCAGTCCGACAGGTCCCTACGAGCAGTACTTC
TRBD2	TRBV6-1	TRBJ2-1	.	CASSDGLGDNEQFF	TGTGCCAGCAGTGATGGACTAGGGGATAATGAGCAGTTCTTC
TRBD1	TRBV28	TRBJ1-2	.	CASGMVGTDYGYTF	TGTGCCAGCGGTATGGTTGGGACAGACTATGGCTACACCTTC
.	TRBV6-5	TRBJ1-3	.	CASSRGAGSGNTIYF	TGTGCCAGCAGTCGCGGCGCTGGCTCTGGAAACACCATATATTTT
TRBD1	TRBV2	TRBJ2-5	.	CASSADNLGTGETQYF	TGTGCCAGCAGTGCCGATAACCTAGGGACAGGGGAGACCCAGTACTTC
TRBD1	TRBV28	TRBJ1-1	.	CASSLPGQGRTEAFF	TGTGCCAGCAGTCTCCCGGGACAGGGCCGCACTGAAGCTTTCTTT
TRBD1	TRBV29-1	TRBJ2-7	.	CSVATDGQDYEQYF	TGCAGCGTTGCGACCGACGGACAGGACTACGAGCAGTACTTC
.	TRBV6-1	TRBJ1-5	.	CASSWTDSNQPQHF	TGTGCCAGCAGCTGGACGGATAGCAATCAGCCCCAGCATTTT
TRBD1	TRBV11-2	TRBJ1-1	.	CASSTRTGRNTEAFF	TGTGCCAGCAGCACCCGGACAGGGAGGAACACTGAAGCTTTCTTT
.	TRBV5-6	TRBJ1-1	.	CASRRTNLNTEAFF	TGTGCCAGCCGACGGACGAATCTGAACACTGAAGCTTTCTTT
TRBD1	TRBV7-2	TRBJ2-3	.	CASSPDRGTDTQYF	TGTGCCAGCAGCCCGGACAGGGGCACAGATACGCAGTATTTT
.	TRBV7-6	TRBJ2-2	.	CASRSRNTGELFF	TGTGCCAGCAGGTCAAGGAACACCGGGGAGCTGTTTTTT
TRBD1	TRBV9	TRBJ2-2	.	CASTPGQGAFGELFF	TGTGCCAGCACCCCGGGACAGGGGGCCTTCGGGGAGCTGTTTTTT
TRBD1	TRBV28	TRBJ2-7	once	CASRDSGTGHYEQYF	TGTGCCAGCAGGGACTCCGGGACAGGGCACTACGAGCAGTACTTC
.	TRBV5-1	TRBJ1-2	.	CASRLEPANGYTF	TGCGCCAGCAGATTGGAGCCGGCTAATGGCTACACCTTC
.	TRBV18	TRBJ2-4	.	CASSPGSPKNIQYF	TGTGCCAGCTCACCCGGCAGTCCCAAAAACATTCAGTACTTC
TRBD1	TRBV4-3	TRBJ1-6	.	CASSLDQGVESPLHF	TGCGCCAGCAGCCTGGATCAGGGGGTGGAATCACCCCTCCACTTT
TRBD2	TRBV9	TRBJ2-3	.	CASSPGTSGSTDTQYF	TGTGCCAGCAGCCCCGGGACTAGCGGGAGCACAGATACGCAGTATTTT
TRBD2	TRBV5-1	TRBJ2-1	.	CASSLVAGGEQFF	TGCGCCAGCAGCTTGGTGGCGGGGGGTGAGCAGTTCTTC
TRBD1	TRBV7-9	TRBJ2-1	.	CASSTTGGAYYNEQFF	TGTGCCAGCAGCACTACAGGGGGCGCGTACTACAATGAGCAGTTCTTC
.	TRBV5-1	TRBJ2-3	.	CASSPRGDTQYF	TGCGCCAGCAGCCCAAGGGGAGATACGCAGTATTTT
.	TRBV18	TRBJ1-4	once	CASSPRTVATNEKLFF	TGTGCCAGCTCACCCAGGACAGTTGCAACTAATGAAAAACTGTTTTTT
.	TRBV5-5	TRBJ2-4	.	CASSDNAGRIAKNIQYF	TGTGCCAGCAGCGATAACGCGGGGCGTATAGCCAAAAACATTCAGTACTTC
.	TRBV4-2	TRBJ2-1	.	CASSHMVGEGNEQFF	TGTGCCAGCAGCCATATGGTTGGAGAGGGGAATGAGCAGTTCTTC
TRBD2	TRBV7-2	TRBJ2-1	.	CASTGTSGDHEQFF	TGTGCCAGCACCGGGACTAGCGGGGATCATGAGCAGTTCTTC
TRBD2	TRBV5-4	TRBJ2-1	once	CASSPRVAGKEQFF	TGTGCCAGCAGCCCCAGGGTAGCGGGGAAGGAGCAGTTCTTC
.	TRBV6-5	TRBJ1-1	.	CASSYSGLNTEAFF	TGTGCCAGCAGTTACTCGGGGCTGAACACTGAAGCTTTCTTT
.	TRBV10-3	TRBJ2-7	.	CAISESRTPSGEQYF	TGTGCCATCAGTGAGTCCAGGACTCCCTCTGGCGAGCAGTACTTC
TRBD2	TRBV10-3	TRBJ2-1	.	CAISYGTNSVEQFF	TGTGCCATCAGTTACGGGACTAACTCAGTTGAGCAGTTCTTC
.	TRBV5-1	TRBJ2-3	.	CASSLETGSTDTQYF	TGCGCCAGCAGCTTGGAAACAGGCTCCACAGATACGCAGTATTTT
TRBD1	TRBV5-1	TRBJ2-5	.	CASSRDRGQETQYF	TGCGCCAGCAGCCGGGACAGGGGACAAGAGACCCAGTACTTC
TRBD1	TRBV18	TRBJ1-2	.	CASSPNGRGNYGYTF	TGTGCCAGCTCACCAAATGGCAGGGGGAACTATGGCTACACCTTC
TRBD2	TRBV2	TRBJ2-7	once	CASRGTSGDYEQYF	TGTGCCAGCCGCGGGACTAGCGGGGACTACGAGCAGTACTTC
TRBD1	TRBV4-2	TRBJ1-2	.	CASSPKVGGERDGYTF	TGTGCCAGCAGCCCCAAGGTAGGGGGCGAAAGGGATGGCTACACCTTC
TRBD2	TRBV29-1	TRBJ2-5	.	CSARLAGMAQYF	TGCAGCGCCCGACTAGCGGGGATGGCCCAGTACTTC
TRBD2	TRBV4-1	TRBJ2-3	.	CASSQDGLAGAEDTQYF	TGCGCCAGCAGCCAAGACGGGCTAGCGGGAGCAGAAGATACGCAGTATTTT